What follows are 20 T cell receptor beta chains derived from one specimen sequenced in a study of T cell changes during pregnancy in multiple sclerosis. Only in-frame clones appear in the TCRdb table, and some are missing; sequencing was by immunoSEQ multiplex PCR. Of 90,000 to 120,000 clones in the sample, 85% to 95% are singletons; the top ten hold just under 0.8%. The material was peripheral blood, obtained in the third trimester of pregnancy. Receptor source: a female donor in good health, enrolled as a control in a pregnancy study.

The V call is TRBV5-1, the J call TRBJ2-7; 8 bases align to TRBD2. The V gene's germline CDR1 is SGHRS and CDR2 YFSETQ. The CDR3 has 14 residues. Trimming at V came to 2 bases and at J to 3 bases, leaving 4 bases not matched to a gene. CDR3: CASSLGAGVYEQYF. CDR3 coding DNA: TGCGCCAGCAGCTTAGGAGCGGGGGTCTACGAGCAGTACTTC. Variable domain in full (rest from reference TRBV5-1 and TRBJ2-7): KAGVTQTPRYLIKTRGQQVTLSCSPISGHRSVSWYQQTPGQGLQFLFEYFSETQRNKGNFPGRFSGRQFSNSRSEMNVSTLELGDSALYLCASSLGAGVYEQYFGPGTRLTVT.

The rearrangement joins TRBV2 to TRBJ2-2; TRBD2 matches 15 bases. The CDR3 is 17 residues long. Germline V gene data show CDR1 as SNHLY and CDR2 as FYNNEI. The V segment lost 4 bases and the J segment 0 bases; nucleotides outside the gene matches: 0. The CDR3 protein is CASSGTSGGANTGELFF. The CDR3 coding sequence is TGTGCCAGCAGTGGGACTAGCGGGGGGGCGAACACCGGGGAGCTGTTTTTT.

As for this clone: Compared with germline, one end of the junction differs, possibly owing to a read error. The rearrangement uses TRBV6-5 and TRBJ1-2; 11 bases map to TRBD1. Germline V lookup: CDR1 MNHEY, CDR2 SVGAGI. CDR3 length: 15 residues. The CDR3: CASSGQGAFGYGHTF. For the CDR3, the DNA is TGTGCCAGCAGTGGACAGGGGGCGTTTGGCTATGGCCACACCTTC.

The chain links TRBV5-1 to TRBJ2-7; 10 bases are shared with TRBD1. V lost 4 bases and J lost 4; bases outside the gene matches: 5. This CDR3 region has 14 residues. The germline CDR1 and CDR2 sequences are SGHRS and YFSETQ. The DNA for the CDR3 is TGCGCCAGCAGCCGCGGGACAGGGGTATACGAGCAGTACTTC. Protein product: CASSRGTGVYEQYF.

On this clone itself: Within the sample, other DNA sequences also encode this same CDR3. The chain links TRBV28 to TRBJ2-7; TRBD1 is a possible D gene (5 bases). Germline CDR1 is MDHEN and CDR2 is SYDVKM. Between the trimmed V and J ends, which lost 9 bases and 10 bases, there was a span of 10 bases. CDR3 size: 9 residues. CDR3: CASGREQYF. Written as DNA, the CDR3 is TGTGCCAGTGGCAGGGAACAGTACTTC.

This rearrangement joins TRBV5-1 to TRBJ2-5; a weak D match, TRBD1 (5 bases). The CDR3 spans 13 residues. CDR1 is SGHRS, CDR2 YFSETQ, per germline. V lost 3 bases and J lost 4, with 10 bases in between. The CDR3 region is CASSWQGGETQYF. Written as DNA, the CDR3 is TGCGCCAGCAGCTGGCAGGGCGGAGAGACCCAGTACTTC.

With regard to this clone: An end of the junction differs from the germline gene, which may be a read error. The rearrangement uses TRBV7-2 and TRBJ2-3; 9 bases match TRBD1. Germline V gene lookup returns CDR1 SGHTA and CDR2 FQGNSA. CDR3 length: 17 amino acids. CDR3 coding DNA: TGTGCCAGCAGTTTAGATCCTCCGGGACAGGGCGAGGATACGCAGTATTTT. Encoded protein: CASSLDPPGQGEDTQYF.

The chain links TRBV6-5 to TRBJ1-6; D gene unclear. The V end lost 2 bases, the J end lost 6 bases, and 11 bases lay between the germline ends. CDR1 is MNHEY and CDR2 is SVGAGI in the germline V gene. The CDR3 is 15 amino acids. The CDR3: CASSYGSVVNSPLHF. CDR3 coding DNA: TGTGCCAGCAGTTACGGTTCAGTCGTTAATTCACCCCTCCACTTT.

The chain couples TRBV6-1 to TRBJ1-5; 7 positions agree with TRBD1. Per germline, CDR1 MNHNS and CDR2 SASEGT. This CDR3 has 14 residues. The trim removed 3 bases at V and 3 bases at J, leaving 2 bases unmatched. The CDR3: CASSETGNNQPQHF. In DNA form, the CDR3 reads TGTGCCAGCAGTGAGACAGGGAACAATCAGCCCCAGCATTTT.

The CDR3 loop reads CASRPGTDYSNQPQHF. The CDR3 nucleotides are TGTGCCAGCAGGCCCGGGACAGATTATAGCAATCAGCCCCAGCATTTT. The chain carries TRBV7-2 and TRBJ1-5; TRBD1 aligns across 7 bases. Per germline, CDR1 SGHTA and CDR2 FQGNSA. The CDR3 sequence is 16 residues long. V lost 6 bases, J lost 0 bases, and 8 bases stayed unmatched.

The chain combines TRBV7-2 with TRBJ1-5; 8 bases match TRBD1. Per the germline V gene, CDR1 is SGHTA and CDR2 is FQGNSA. This CDR3 is built from 16 residues. Losses at the gene ends were 2 bases for V and 4 bases for J; bases not matched to a gene: 7. CDR3 bases: TGTGCCAGCAGCTTATTCGGCAGGGGGCAGAATCAGCCCCAGCATTTT. This encodes CASSLFGRGQNQPQHF.

The V and J genes are TRBV27 and TRBJ2-5, with a tentative D call TRBD2 (5 bases). Germline V gives CDR1 MNHEY, CDR2 SMNVEV (reference sequence). The V gene lost 3 bases and the J gene lost 5 bases, with 7 bases spanning the gap. The CDR3 has 12 residues. The CDR3 sequence is CASSFRGETQYF. The CDR3 DNA is TGTGCCAGCAGTTTTCGCGGGGAGACCCAGTACTTC.

The V gene is TRBV30, the J gene TRBJ2-7; 9 nucleotides align to TRBD1. Germline CDR1 is GTSNPN and CDR2 is SVGIG (reference sequence). The CDR3 length is 22 residues. With V trimmed by 0 bases and J by 2 bases, 26 bases remained unmatched. CDR3 sequence (DNA): TGTGCCTGGAGTGTACCTCGGAGTTGGGGGACAGGGTCATTAGGTAGACCCTACGAGCAGTACTTC. The encoded protein is CAWSVPRSWGTGSLGRPYEQYF. Looking up the rest from reference TRBV30 and TRBJ2-7 gives the full variable domain: SQTIHQWPATLVQPVGSPLSLECTVEGTSNPNLYWYRQAAGRGLQLLFYSVGIGQISSEVPQNLSASRPQDRQFILSSKKLLLSDSGFYLCAWSVPRSWGTGSLGRPYEQYFGPGTRLTVT.

The rearrangement links TRBV5-5 to TRBJ1-5; D possibly corresponds to TRBD1 (5 bases). The CDR3 sequence is 15 residues long. V gave up 1 base and J gave up 3 bases, with 11 bases separating them. Germline CDR1 SGHKS, CDR2 YYEKEE (reference sequence). The DNA of the CDR3 is TGTGCCAGCAGCTTGAGGGGTCTGGACAATCAGCCCCAGCATTTT. Protein product: CASSLRGLDNQPQHF.

The chain links TRBV2 to TRBJ1-2, with D tentatively TRBD1 (5 bases). Germline V gene lookup returns CDR1 SNHLY and CDR2 FYNNEI. V was pared by 6 bases and J by 0 bases, with 8 bases between. The CDR3 length is 13 residues. The CDR3: CASRRQTNYGYTF. In DNA form, the CDR3 reads TGTGCCAGCAGACGACAGACTAACTATGGCTACACCTTC.

CDR3 coding DNA: TGTGCCAGCAGTCCAACACTCAGGGGACCTGTCGACTACGAGCAGTACTTC. Translated: CASSPTLRGPVDYEQYF. This chain links TRBV27 with TRBJ2-7; D may be TRBD1 (6 bases). Trimming removed 5 bases from V and 3 bases from J, with 23 bases in between. In germline, CDR1 is MNHEY, CDR2 SMNVEV (reference sequence). This CDR3 is 17 amino acids long.

The chain has TRBV25-1 and TRBJ2-1; 11 bases align to TRBD2. This CDR3 is 15 amino acids long. Germline lookup yields CDR1 MGHDK and CDR2 SYGVNS. J gave up 2 bases and V 4 bases, and 1 base lay outside the gene matches. The CDR3 sequence is CASSVAGGPYNEQFF. CDR3 sequence (DNA): TGTGCCAGCAGTGTAGCGGGGGGGCCCTACAATGAGCAGTTCTTC.

The chain links TRBV2 to TRBJ2-3; 12 bases match TRBD2. Germline lookup yields CDR1 SNHLY and CDR2 FYNNEI. This CDR3 is built from 15 residues. The J segment lost 5 bases and the V segment lost 10 bases, leaving 10 bases of the junction unmatched. The CDR3 spells CATRGRLAGVDTQYF. CDR3 bases: TGTGCCACCCGGGGAAGACTAGCGGGGGTAGATACGCAGTATTTT.

The J gene is TRBJ1-4, the V gene TRBV14, with D perhaps matching TRBD1 (5 bases). V dropped 4 bases and J dropped 4 bases, with 13 bases sitting between them. The germline CDR1 and CDR2 sequences are SGHDN and FVKESK. CDR3 length: 15 residues. The CDR3 bases are TGTGCCAGCAGCCCTTGGGGACTCCTTAATGAAAAACTGTTTTTT. It is translated as CASSPWGLLNEKLFF.

The chain employs TRBV5-5 and TRBJ2-5, with 8 bases aligning to TRBD2. The CDR3 length is 17 residues. Germline loops: CDR1 SGHKS, CDR2 YYEKEE (reference sequence). V dropped 0 bases and J dropped 4; count of bases not matched to a gene: 11. The CDR3 sequence: CASSLEGRGVRGETQYF. CDR3 bases: TGTGCCAGCAGCTTGGAGGGGCGGGGGGTCAGGGGAGAGACCCAGTACTTC.